The next 13 T cell receptor beta chains were all read from a single sample in a study of CD8+ T cells in alopecia areata. Treatment indicated: oral pan-JAK inhibitor, 5-10 mg twice daily. cDNA reverse transcribed from extracted RNA served as the sequencing template. Using immunoSEQ multiplex PCR, the repertoire was profiled, and TCRdb retains in-frame clones only, with some absent. The sample contains fewer than 110,000 clones, about nine tenths of which appear only once. The specimen was CD8+ T cells sorted from blood, collected at week 34, from a patient treated with tofacitinib. The receptors shown here come from a human donor with alopecia areata.

This chain links TRBV4-1 with TRBJ2-1; 14 nucleotides align to TRBD2. The CDR3 contains 17 residues. Germline V gives CDR1 MGHRA, CDR2 YSYEKL. Trimming took 6 bases from V and 1 from J; bases not matched to a gene: 5. This CDR3 reads CASRPGTSGSSYNEQFF. The CDR3 DNA is TGCGCCAGCAGACCCGGGACTAGCGGGAGTTCCTACAATGAGCAGTTCTTC.

V and J are TRBV27 and TRBJ2-7; D gene uncertain. CDR1 and CDR2 (germline): MNHEY, SMNVEV (reference sequence). The CDR3 sequence is 14 residues long. The V end was cut by 3 bases, the J end by 0 bases, with 9 bases between. The CDR3 here is CASSFRSSSYEQYF. CDR3 in DNA: TGTGCCAGCAGTTTTAGGAGCTCCTCCTACGAGCAGTACTTC.

The chain is built from TRBV4-1 and TRBJ2-2, with TRBD1 matching over 7 bases. The germline V gene encodes CDR1 MGHRA and CDR2 YSYEKL. With V trimmed by 5 bases and J by 2 bases, 11 bases remained unmatched. CDR3 length: 17 amino acids. This CDR3 is CASSGTADRLNTGELFF. CDR3 nucleotide sequence: TGCGCCAGCAGCGGGACAGCCGATAGATTAAACACCGGGGAGCTGTTTTTT.

The V and J genes are TRBV2 and TRBJ2-7; D possibly matches TRBD1 or TRBD2 (5 bases each). Germline-derived CDR1 and CDR2 are SNHLY and FYNNEI. The CDR3 has 11 residues. The V end lost 9 bases, the J end lost 6 bases, and 12 bases lay between the germline ends. CDR3 loop: CARDKGPEQYF. DNA of the CDR3: TGTGCCAGGGACAAGGGACCCGAGCAGTACTTC.

The V and J genes are TRBV5-6 and TRBJ2-5; weak D call: TRBD2 (6 bases). V lost 4 bases to trimming and J lost 1 base, with 17 bases between them. The CDR3 spans 16 residues. Germline V gene lookup returns CDR1 SGHDT and CDR2 YYEEEE. CDR3 protein: CASSPRSGAGQETQYF. CDR3 coding DNA: TGTGCCAGCAGCCCAAGGTCGGGAGCGGGCCAAGAGACCCAGTACTTC.

DNA for the CDR3: TGTGCCAGTAGTCCCGGGACAGGGCGTCCGCAGTACTTC. This sequence encodes CASSPGTGRPQYF. This chain links TRBV19 with TRBJ2-7, with 9 bases aligning to TRBD1. With V trimmed by 5 bases and J by 9 bases, 8 bases remained unmatched. Germline V gives CDR1 LNHDA, CDR2 SQIVND (reference sequence). This CDR3 comprises 13 residues.

J is TRBJ2-7 and V is TRBV5-6, with D maybe TRBD1 (5 bases). Germline V gene sequence: CDR1 SGHDT, CDR2 YYEEEE. Trimming took 3 bases from V and 12 from J, leaving 19 bases between them. The CDR3 spans 13 residues. The CDR3 DNA reads as TGTGCCAGCAGCTCGCAGGGTCACCAAGCCCCGTACTTC. Its protein product is CASSSQGHQAPYF.

V gene TRBV29-1 combines with J gene TRBJ2-7; 8 bases are shared with TRBD1. The CDR3 covers 13 residues. V gave up 6 bases and J gave up 1 base; unmatched junction bases: 5. Germline V gene data show CDR1 as SQVTM and CDR2 as ANQGSEA. CDR3 sequence reads: CSVRQGSSYEQYF. CDR3 sequence (DNA): TGCAGCGTCAGACAGGGGAGTTCCTACGAGCAGTACTTC.

This chain links TRBV5-4 with TRBJ2-3; 11 bases are shared with TRBD2. V lost 4 bases to trimming and J lost 2 bases; unmatched junction nucleotides: 6. CDR3 length: 16 residues. Germline assignment: CDR1 SGHNT and CDR2 YYREEE (reference sequence). The CDR3 nucleotides read TGTGCCAGCAGCCCCACTAGCGGGGGAGTCACAGATACGCAGTATTTT. This codes for CASSPTSGGVTDTQYF.

This clone has a handful of counts. The V and J genes are TRBV6-1 and TRBJ2-7; TRBD1 aligns across 8 bases. The CDR3 spans 16 residues. The J segment lost 5 bases and the V segment lost 0 bases, leaving 9 bases of the junction unmatched. Per the germline V gene, CDR1 is MNHNS and CDR2 is SASEGT. The CDR3 coding sequence is TGTGCCAGCAGTGAAGCGGTGCTGGACAGGGTCGACGAGCAGTACTTC. Translation gives CASSEAVLDRVDEQYF.

This sequence joins TRBV14 and TRBJ1-2; the D is unclear. The CDR3 covers 15 residues. Trimming removed 4 bases at V and 0 bases at J, with 12 bases between. CDR1 is SGHDN, CDR2 FVKESK, per germline. The CDR3 protein is CASSPQAGSNYGYTF. CDR3 nucleotide sequence: TGTGCCAGCAGCCCCCAAGCGGGATCTAACTATGGCTACACCTTC.

This sequence joins TRBV7-9 and TRBJ2-1; 9 bases are shared with TRBD2. The CDR3 is 16 residues long. Germline trimming cut 4 bases from V and 5 bases from J; bases unmatched to any gene: 9. Germline V lookup: CDR1 SEHNR, CDR2 FQNEAQ (reference sequence). The CDR3 reads CASSYSSGLANNEQFF. The CDR3 region has the DNA TGTGCCAGCAGCTATTCCTCGGGACTAGCTAACAATGAGCAGTTCTTC.

This chain connects TRBV23-1 to TRBJ2-2; no definite D call. TRBV23-1 belongs to the ORF category, with a function that is uncertain. The CDR3 has 13 amino acids. V lost 10 bases, J lost 0 bases, and 9 bases lay in between. The chain's CDR3 is CATHHPNTGELFF. The CDR3 DNA sequence: TGCGCCACCCACCACCCGAACACCGGGGAGCTGTTTTTT.